This T cell receptor beta chain was observed in a study of graft-versus-host responses after intestinal transplantation. Study-level information: Grafts were multivisceral, liver-intestinal, or isolated intestinal.

Concerning this clone: Its target is not known.

V gave up 2 bases and J gave up 5 bases, with 10 bases separating them. CDR1 and CDR2 from the germline V gene are MNHEY and SVGAGI. The CDR3 sequence is 14 residues long. Whole-study findings and limits: The presence of high graft-versus-host to host-versus-graft clonal ratios in allografts characterized patients with graft-donor T cell macrochimerism.

Assay used: immunoSEQ multiplex PCR; TCRdb lists only in-frame clones, some missing. The data show 9,500 to 11,000 clones, around 92% seen once. The sample in question was PBMCs, obtained approximately 40 days after intestinal transplantation. This chain links TRBV6-5 with TRBJ2-1; D is unresolved. The TCR sequence derives from a human patient who received an intestinal transplant, so some T cells may come from the graft donor. The CDR3 loop is CASSYTLPNNEQFF. The CDR3 DNA sequence: TGTGCCAGCAGTTACACACTTCCCAACAATGAGCAGTTCTTC.